This T cell receptor beta chain was captured by sequencing in a study of blood T cell repertoires in COVID-19. At the level of the study: Some COVID-19 samples were acute and others convalescent; all came from the United States, Italy and Spain. Nucleic acid was either cDNA or gDNA, and it came from T cells, B-cell-depleted T cells, or PBMCs.

Generated by immunoSEQ multiplex PCR, the TCRdb table keeps only in-frame clones and is missing some. Found here are about 220,000 clones, around 82% of them singletons; the top ten hold around 3%. CDR1 KGHSH and CDR2 LQKENI come from the germline V gene. Trimming cost V 0 bases and J 4 bases; bases outside gene matches: 0. The CDR3 is made up of 16 amino acids. This sequence originates from a woman in her 30s who had recovered from COVID-19. The rearrangement links TRBV18 to TRBJ2-1, with 13 nucleotides matching TRBD2. Sample: peripheral blood. The CDR3 DNA follows: TGTGCCAGCTCACCACCGGGACTAGCGGGGTACAATGAGCAGTTCTTC. Residues: CASSPPGLAGYNEQFF.